Listed below are T cell receptor beta chains from one sample, sequenced in a study of T cells in Graves' hyperthyroidism and ophthalmopathy. TCRdb used MiXCR to reprocess the multiplex PCR reads, holding one entry per CDR3 protein. The sample lists about 200,000 distinct CDR3 sequences; roughly 17% were seen once. Sequenced material: blood. The receptors originated from a woman between 50 and 59 years old with Graves' hyperthyroidism. Both conserved end residues are trimmed from each CDR3. Fields, in order: V gene, J gene, CDR3 protein.

v_gene: TRBV7-3
j_gene: TRBJ2-5
CDR3aa: ASSRSVTETQY

v_gene: TRBV5-5
j_gene: TRBJ1-4
CDR3aa: ASSLGRHATNEKLF

v_gene: TRBV12-3/TRBV12-4
j_gene: TRBJ1-6
CDR3aa: ASSLTDYNSPLH

v_gene: TRBV19
j_gene: TRBJ2-3
CDR3aa: ASSEGLAGVTDTQY

v_gene: TRBV30
j_gene: TRBJ2-7
CDR3aa: AWSRLAGADEQY

v_gene: TRBV27
j_gene: TRBJ2-7
CDR3aa: ASSLAHPSGGISYEQY

v_gene: TRBV6-2/TRBV6-3
j_gene: TRBJ2-7
CDR3aa: ASNGLAPDEQY

v_gene: TRBV7-3
j_gene: TRBJ2-1
CDR3aa: ASSLSGVVRNNEQF

v_gene: TRBV2
j_gene: TRBJ2-3
CDR3aa: ASRGDRGRDTQY

v_gene: TRBV7-2
j_gene: TRBJ2-3
CDR3aa: ASSLNRGEGTQY

v_gene: TRBV29-1
j_gene: TRBJ1-3
CDR3aa: SGDSGNTIY

v_gene: TRBV3-1
j_gene: TRBJ2-2
CDR3aa: ASSRPTSGKSTGELF

v_gene: TRBV11-2
j_gene: TRBJ1-1
CDR3aa: ASSPRDRSNTEAF

v_gene: TRBV19
j_gene: TRBJ1-5
CDR3aa: ASRTTGRQGYQPQH

v_gene: TRBV4-1
j_gene: TRBJ1-1
CDR3aa: ASLRWGDTEAF

v_gene: TRBV5-1
j_gene: TRBJ2-4
CDR3aa: ASSLVPGQGNIQY

v_gene: TRBV4-2
j_gene: TRBJ2-7
CDR3aa: ASSQAWGADYEQY

v_gene: TRBV4-1
j_gene: TRBJ2-3
CDR3aa: ASSLRGSLETQY

v_gene: TRBV6-1
j_gene: TRBJ2-1
CDR3aa: ASIRQGENEQF

v_gene: TRBV7-8
j_gene: TRBJ1-4
CDR3aa: ASSSPLGTDEKLF

v_gene: TRBV20-1
j_gene: TRBJ2-1
CDR3aa: SVQTASGTYNEQF

v_gene: TRBV20-1
j_gene: TRBJ2-3
CDR3aa: SASFPGGDTQY

v_gene: TRBV20-1
j_gene: TRBJ2-1
CDR3aa: SALAEINEQF

v_gene: TRBV30
j_gene: TRBJ2-5
CDR3aa: ACLRGTGYY

v_gene: TRBV29-1
j_gene: TRBJ2-4
CDR3aa: SVLGGKNIQY

v_gene: TRBV12-3/TRBV12-4
j_gene: TRBJ2-2
CDR3aa: ASRAQGYTGELF

v_gene: TRBV27
j_gene: TRBJ1-5
CDR3aa: ATGTLSNQPQH

v_gene: TRBV7-2
j_gene: TRBJ2-7
CDR3aa: ASSPHGGGTSYEQY

v_gene: TRBV5-1
j_gene: TRBJ2-4
CDR3aa: ASSLVVGGKNIQY

v_gene: TRBV28
j_gene: TRBJ1-4
CDR3aa: ASSKESNEKLF

v_gene: TRBV5-1
j_gene: TRBJ1-6
CDR3aa: ASSSKGRELNRLLH

v_gene: TRBV6-1
j_gene: TRBJ2-3
CDR3aa: ASSEWGLAADTRY

v_gene: TRBV7-7
j_gene: TRBJ2-1
CDR3aa: ASSLADRGYNEQF

v_gene: TRBV20-1
j_gene: TRBJ1-6
CDR3aa: SARPGANSPLH

v_gene: TRBV24-1
j_gene: TRBJ2-1
CDR3aa: ATAGRGNEQF

v_gene: TRBV7-9
j_gene: TRBJ1-2
CDR3aa: ASRVTGGGDYGYT

v_gene: TRBV6-1
j_gene: TRBJ1-4
CDR3aa: ASRRGQGKGEKLF

v_gene: TRBV3-1
j_gene: TRBJ2-5
CDR3aa: ASNSMGTGQETQY

v_gene: TRBV6-1
j_gene: TRBJ2-7
CDR3aa: ASSDPLPRDEQY

v_gene: TRBV5-1
j_gene: TRBJ2-3
CDR3aa: ASSMGTLSTDTQY

v_gene: TRBV5-1
j_gene: TRBJ2-3
CDR3aa: ASSSLGGRAITDTQY

v_gene: TRBV14
j_gene: TRBJ2-4
CDR3aa: ASSQDRWTGPGAAKNIQY

v_gene: TRBV7-9
j_gene: TRBJ2-7
CDR3aa: ASSPRGAGLFEQY

v_gene: TRBV15
j_gene: TRBJ1-2
CDR3aa: ATSRDRVAGNVGYT

v_gene: TRBV6-2/TRBV6-3
j_gene: TRBJ2-7
CDR3aa: ASSAQSGTSYEQY

v_gene: TRBV27
j_gene: TRBJ2-7
CDR3aa: ASSAGTNTFYEQY

v_gene: TRBV18
j_gene: TRBJ2-1
CDR3aa: ASSLPRIPGLAEEGQF

v_gene: TRBV19
j_gene: TRBJ1-1
CDR3aa: ASSIGTGRAQTEAF

v_gene: TRBV18
j_gene: TRBJ2-5
CDR3aa: ASSPGDGGLQETQY

v_gene: TRBV7-3
j_gene: TRBJ2-3
CDR3aa: ASSPLGLLTDTQY

v_gene: TRBV28
j_gene: TRBJ2-7
CDR3aa: ASTSSAGGFYEQY

v_gene: TRBV7-6
j_gene: TRBJ1-2
CDR3aa: ASSLEQNYGYT

v_gene: TRBV27
j_gene: TRBJ2-3
CDR3aa: ASSAHRDLEDTQY